These T cell receptor beta chains were read from a single sample in a study of shared clonotypes between healthy human individuals. Method: immunoSEQ multiplex PCR; TCRdb's copy keeps in-frame clones and lacks some. The sample shows approximately 740,000 clones, 80% to 95% of them seen only once. Sequencing input: naive CD8+ T cells sorted from blood. These receptor sequences come from a man in his thirties or forties in good health. CDR3s include the opening cysteine and the closing phenylalanine or tryptophan. The D gene is left open where the match is weak. Clone size is given for some rows only: seen once, a few or many times, or a class if the clone is expanded.

>.|TRBJ2-3|.|TRBV27
CASSLKDDGGSTDTQYF
TGTGCCAGCAGTTTAAAGGACGACGGGGGTAGCACAGATACGCAGTATTTT
>.|TRBJ2-3|.|TRBV7-9
CASPGVSGQPSSTDTQYF
TGTGCCAGCCCCGGAGTGTCCGGGCAACCTTCTAGCACAGATACGCAGTATTTT
>.|TRBJ2-2|TRBD2|TRBV7-6
CASSLVLAGFVGELFF
TGTGCCAGCAGCTTGGTACTAGCGGGATTTGTCGGGGAGCTGTTTTTT
>.|TRBJ2-4|TRBD2|TRBV19
CASSRTSGRAKNIQYF
TGTGCCAGTAGCCGGACTAGCGGGAGAGCCAAAAACATTCAGTACTTC
>.|TRBJ2-7|.|TRBV7-9
CASSSPLRDEQYF
TGTGCCAGCAGCTCTCCCCTGAGGGACGAGCAGTACTTC
>.|TRBJ1-2|.|TRBV9
CASERGPYGYTF
TGTGCCAGCGAGAGGGGCCCCTATGGCTACACCTTC
>once|TRBJ2-1|TRBD2|TRBV7-2
CASSSQLFGLAGSNEQFF
TGTGCCAGCAGCTCCCAATTATTCGGACTAGCGGGGTCCAATGAGCAGTTCTTC
>.|TRBJ2-3|TRBD2|TRBV5-1
CASSSGGTLTDTQYF
TGCGCCAGCAGCTCGGGGGGGACATTGACAGATACGCAGTATTTT
>.|TRBJ2-1|.|TRBV2
CASSAGTNYNEQFF
TGTGCCAGCAGTGCCGGGACGAATTACAATGAGCAGTTCTTC
>.|TRBJ2-7|.|TRBV11-2
CASSLGIGSSYEQYF
TGTGCCAGCAGCTTAGGAATCGGTAGCTCCTACGAGCAGTACTTC
>.|TRBJ2-7|.|TRBV6-1
CASSVTGEGYEQYF
TGTGCCAGCAGTGTGACAGGGGAGGGCTACGAGCAGTACTTC
>.|TRBJ2-5|TRBD1|TRBV6-1
CASSEGQGKETQYF
TGTGCCAGCAGTGAAGGACAGGGGAAAGAGACCCAGTACTTC
>.|TRBJ2-5|TRBD1|TRBV19
CASSDDRGQLETQYF
TGTGCCAGTAGTGACGACAGGGGGCAGCTAGAGACCCAGTACTTC
>.|TRBJ1-2|.|TRBV29-1
CSVGTHSRQGTYGYTF
TGCAGCGTTGGAACACACTCAAGGCAGGGTACTTATGGCTACACCTTC
>.|TRBJ2-5|.|TRBV27
CASTVHSGETQYF
TGTGCCAGCACAGTCCACTCCGGCGAGACCCAGTACTTC